These T cell receptor beta chains were read from a single sample in a study of graft-versus-host responses after intestinal transplantation. TCRdb's copy holds only in-frame clones and misses some; the assay was immunoSEQ multiplex PCR. The repertoire includes approximately 130,000 clones, approximately 92% of them detected once, and roughly 0.15% sits in the top ten. What these receptors recognize is not known. The sample was unstimulated CD4+ T cells sorted from spleen or lymph node cells, taken before intestinal transplant. These receptors originate from a human donor who received an intestinal transplant. Both conserved end residues are part of each CDR3. Each record gives: D gene, clone size, J gene, V gene, CDR3 protein, CDR3 DNA. D genes are given only for firm matches. Rows may omit the clone size; those that give it use once, few, many or a size class.

- - TRBJ1-1 TRBV19 CASSIFREAFF TGTGCCAGTAGTATTTTTCGTGAAGCTTTCTTT
- - TRBJ1-5 TRBV6-1 CASSEGERLQPQHF TGTGCCAGCAGTGAAGGGGAGAGGCTTCAGCCCCAGCATTTT
TRBD1 - TRBJ2-2 TRBV19 CASLVGGTVNTGELFF TGTGCCAGTTTAGTAGGTGGGACAGTTAACACCGGGGAGCTGTTTTTT
- - TRBJ2-5 TRBV5-6 CASTVRGHQETQYF TGTGCCAGCACCGTTCGGGGGCACCAAGAGACCCAGTACTTC
- - TRBJ2-7 TRBV11-3 CASSPARGSSSYEQYF TGTGCCAGCAGCCCAGCCCGGGGCAGCTCATCCTACGAGCAGTACTTC
TRBD1 - TRBJ1-1 TRBV5-5 CASSLGLDRGLNKRPEAFF TGTGCCAGCAGCTTGGGACTAGACAGGGGACTTAATAAACGTCCTGAAGCTTTCTTT
- - TRBJ2-3 TRBV5-1 CASSLGSSDDTQYF TGCGCCAGCAGCTTGGGGTCTAGCGACGATACGCAGTATTTT
- - TRBJ1-2 TRBV7-9 CASSILGPGGYTF TGTGCCAGCAGCATATTAGGGCCAGGGGGCTACACCTTC
- once TRBJ2-3 TRBV9 CASSVAARGSTDTQYF TGTGCCAGCAGCGTAGCCGCGAGGGGATCTACAGATACGCAGTATTTT
- once TRBJ2-5 TRBV7-7 CASSLGLGVETQYF TGTGCCAGCAGCTTAGGACTAGGCGTCGAGACCCAGTACTTC